The subject of this entry is one T cell receptor beta chain. This clonotype was detected many times. Its antigen is unknown. No much larger clone is present one base from it, and per-base qualities are unavailable. The data were taken from a study of identical twins (TCRdb year 2016). For the wider study: To test whether fetal clonotypes persist, this study deep-sequenced TCR alpha and beta repertoires from monozygotic twins, from unrelated adults of various ages, and from cord blood. Replicate twin experiments were performed at different times using different library preparation protocols to rule out contamination.

The study at large found these results: Fewer insertions were carried by abundant cord blood beta clonotypes, a similar but weaker trend appeared in young adult naive repertoires, and no such trend appeared in memory repertoires. Compared with coincidental sharing between unrelated individuals, an excess of low generation-probability sequences was observed among out-of-frame TCR alpha sequences shared between twins. Recombination models systematically underestimated out-of-frame TCR alpha sharing in monozygotic twins but agreed with sharing between unrelated individuals. The excess sharing between twins in beta out-of-frame sequences was weaker because fewer shared sequences reduced the signal-to-noise ratio. Invariant T cells such as MAIT and iNKT could partly confound zero-insertion analyses, although diverse VJ usage argued against such confounding for most clonotypes. Because the same donors could not be followed over many years, conclusions were based on cross-sectional statistical analysis.

All donors were healthy Caucasians. The twin cohort comprised three pairs of female monozygotic twins, all aged roughly 18 to 30 years. Positive isolation kits from Invitrogen were used to isolate the CD4+ and CD8+ T cell populations. The receptor library was made with 5' RACE. TCRdb shows the sequencer as Illumina HiSeq 2000. A universal primer binding site was introduced by template switching, and a unique molecular identifier was present in the final cDNA, enabling accurate counting of TCR cDNA molecules. First-strand cDNA for TCR alpha and beta chains was synthesized from specific primers in the conserved constant-segment region. Each cDNA library was double barcoded, with a SMART-Mk sample barcode plus Illumina barcodes, to control for contamination. Two successive PCR steps introduced TruSeq adapter sequences along with Illumina sample barcodes. TCR alpha and beta cDNA libraries were sequenced on the Illumina HiSeq platform with custom primers. The original methods were these. Unique molecular identifiers were extracted from raw reads with MiGEC, and CDR3 positions were determined with MiXCR. Recombination models were inferred per individual with the repgenHMM and IGoR tools using an EM algorithm. Shared clonotype analysis was performed with the tcR package in R, normalizing sharing by the product of cloneset sizes. To study raw recombination free of thymic and clonal selection effects, out-of-frame nonproductive sequences were analyzed. TCRdb reprocessed the public reads (quality trimming at Q25 with fastp, clone calling with MiXCR) and kept in-frame beta chains. Entries are consolidated by CDR3 protein sequence, retaining the most common genes and DNA. In this record, the V and J calls reflect TCRdb's handling and not the investigators' own analysis. The sample has over 200,000 distinct CDR3 sequences on record, 6.5% of them singletons. The ten largest account for roughly 15% of the sample.

Reading the germline V gene gives CDR1 MNHEY and CDR2 SVGEGT. Between the V and J ends, shortened by 2 bases and 12 bases respectively, the junction contains 11 bases. The CDR3 runs 12 amino acids, cysteine and phenylalanine included. The only DNA kept is the CDR3, 36 bases in frame from the first base. The data were also submitted as part of a second study, on T cells expressing NK-cell markers. As described in the second report: In sorted CD3+CD56+NKG2C+, CD3+CD56+NKG2C- and CD3+CD56-NKG2C+ T-cell subsets from eight donors, TCR beta-chain repertoires were profiled. Of the eight sequenced donors, seven were found to be HCMV-seropositive and one was found to be HCMV-seronegative. To restrict sorting to alphabetaTCR-expressing T cells, an anti-gammadeltaTCR antibody was added in several experiments. In 6 or 7 donors, the dominant CD3+CD56+NKG2C+ clonotypes ranked among the top 10 CD8+ clonotypes, making up about 1.0-7.5% of CD8+ T cells. Those dominant clonotypes were again the most abundant among CD3+CD56-NKG2C+ cells in several donors, at about 28.3-60.1%. Whether the expanded NKG2C-expressing T cell clones were specific for HCMV antigens was left unclear. Randomly selected healthy volunteers, three men and five women, were used as the eight sequenced donors. A commercial ELISA kit detecting HCMV-specific IgG in serum was used to determine HCMV serostatus. Reads were demultiplexed and grouped by UMI with MIGEC, and clonotypes were assembled and quantified with MiTCR. To exclude erroneous sequences, only TCR cDNA sequences supported by at least two reads were retained. Downstream repertoire analysis used the tcR package, and clonotypes were matched across fractions by CDR3 nucleotide sequence plus V segment. Antigen specificity was annotated against VDJdb with VDJmatch, allowing one amino acid substitution in CDR3.

The source is a woman aged 18-35 years in good health. The chain joins TRBV6-2 or TRBV6-3 to TRBJ2-1, with TRBD2 tentatively as D gene (5 bases match). Sequenced: CD8+ T cells sorted from blood. The encoded CDR3 is CASSYGFEGQFF. The base sequence is TGTGCCAGCAGTTACGGCTTCGAGGGGCAGTTCTTC.